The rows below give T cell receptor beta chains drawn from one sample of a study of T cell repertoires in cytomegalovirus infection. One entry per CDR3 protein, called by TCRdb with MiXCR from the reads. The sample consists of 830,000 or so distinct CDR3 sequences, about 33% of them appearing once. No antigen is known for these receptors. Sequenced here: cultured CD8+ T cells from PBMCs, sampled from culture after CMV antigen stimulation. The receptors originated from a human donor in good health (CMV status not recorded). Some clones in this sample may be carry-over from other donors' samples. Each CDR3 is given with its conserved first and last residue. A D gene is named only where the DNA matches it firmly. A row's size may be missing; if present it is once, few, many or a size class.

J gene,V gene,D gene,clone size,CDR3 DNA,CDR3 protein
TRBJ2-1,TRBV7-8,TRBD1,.,TGTGCCAGCAGCTCCGCCCCGACAGGGGGCAATGAGCAGTTCTTC,CASSSAPTGGNEQFF
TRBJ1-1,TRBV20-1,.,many,TGCAGTGCTAGGAGAGGGGCAATGAACACTGAAGCTTTCTTT,CSARRGAMNTEAFF
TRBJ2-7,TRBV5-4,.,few,TGTGCCAGCAGCTTGGAGGCCAGTTACTACGAGCAGTACTTC,CASSLEASYYEQYF
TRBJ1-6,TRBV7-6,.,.,TGTGTCAGCAGACAATTCGACAGCTTTAATTCACCCCTCCACTTT,CVSRQFDSFNSPLHF
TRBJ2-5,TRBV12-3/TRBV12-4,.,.,TGTGCCAGCAGTCCCTTCGACCTTGGGCGGCGAGAGATCCAGTACTTC,CASSPFDLGRREIQYF
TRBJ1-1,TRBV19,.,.,TGTGCCAGTAGTATTGGAGGACTGGGGGAAGCTTTCTTT,CASSIGGLGEAFF
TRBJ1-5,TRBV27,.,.,TGTGCCAGCAGTTTAGGATTTTATAGCAATCAGCCCCAGCATTTT,CASSLGFYSNQPQHF
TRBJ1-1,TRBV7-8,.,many,TGTGCCAGCAGCTTAGAGGCAGGGCCGAACACTGAAGCTTTCTTT,CASSLEAGPNTEAFF
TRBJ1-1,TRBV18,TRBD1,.,TGTGCCAGCTCACACCGGGACAGGAACGAAGCTTTCTTT,CASSHRDRNEAFF
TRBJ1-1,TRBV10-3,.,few,TGTGCCATCAGTGACCCGGACAGAAACACTGAAGCTTTCTTT,CAISDPDRNTEAFF
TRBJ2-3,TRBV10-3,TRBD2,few,TGTGCCATCAAGAAGACTAGCGGGGGGGACACAGATACGCAGTATTTT,CAIKKTSGGDTDTQYF
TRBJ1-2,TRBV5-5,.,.,TGTGCCAGCAGCTCTTTTGGGCCCAGCTATGGCTACACCTTC,CASSSFGPSYGYTF
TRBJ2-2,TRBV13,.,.,TGTGCCAGCAGCCCGGAGGGGGACAACACCGGGGAGCTGTTTTTT,CASSPEGDNTGELFF
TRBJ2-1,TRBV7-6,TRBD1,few,TGTGCCAGTTCGACAGGGGCTTCCCAATACAATGAGCAGTTCTTC,CASSTGASQYNEQFF
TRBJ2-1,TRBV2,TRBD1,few,TGTGCCAGCGTGTGGGGGACAGGGGTAAATGAGCAGTTCTTC,CASVWGTGVNEQFF
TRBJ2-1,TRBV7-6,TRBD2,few,TGTGCCAGCAGCTGGGCTAGCGGGGCATCCTACAATGAGCAGTTCTTC,CASSWASGASYNEQFF
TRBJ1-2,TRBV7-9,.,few,TGTGCCAGCAGCCCGGAGACCCACTATGGCTACACCTTC,CASSPETHYGYTF
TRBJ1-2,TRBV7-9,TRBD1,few,TGTGCCAGCAGCTCCGGGACAGATAATGGCTACACCTTC,CASSSGTDNGYTF